Detailed here is one T cell receptor beta chain. What it recognizes is unknown. The sample originates from a study of T cell responses to AZD1222 COVID-19 vaccine. Whole-study results and caveats: As reported, nearly half of all spike-specific TCRs target variant regions that are unmutated.

Trimming at V came to 0 bases and at J to 2 bases, leaving 5 bases not matched to a gene. This CDR3 is 15 amino acids long. Per germline, CDR1 SGHRS and CDR2 YFSETQ. The repertoire was sequenced with immunoSEQ multiplex PCR; TCRdb's copy has only in-frame clones and lacks some. Among approximately 99,000 clones, about 89% were seen once, and the ten largest hold around 8.3%. The TCR was taken from an adult who received the AZD1222 COVID-19 vaccine. The genes are TRBV5-1 and TRBJ2-7, with TRBD1 matching over 7 bases. The source was peripheral blood, collected 28 days after the second AZD1222 dose. The CDR3 protein is CASSLVGQEPYEQYF. The CDR3 nucleotides are TGCGCCAGCAGCTTGGTCGGACAGGAACCCTACGAGCAGTACTTC.